This entry lists 23 T cell receptor beta chains sequenced from one sample in a study of T and B cells in COVID-19 patients. Each TRB amplification used roughly 250-550 ng of genomic DNA from blood. BIOMED2 TRB-A/B primer pools were used in multiplex TRB PCR. Via MiXCR, TCRdb re-called the multiplex PCR reads, giving one row per CDR3 protein. The sample has 8,000 to 10,000 distinct CDR3 sequences; around 29% are singletons. The specimen sequenced was blood. The receptor source for this set is a human donor who had recovered from COVID-19.

The gene calls are TRBV5-6 and TRBJ1-3; the match to TRBD1 covers 9 bases. Germline V CDR1 and CDR2: SGHDT, YYEEEE. The CDR3 loop spans 15 amino acids. Unmatched junction bases numbered 6, after V lost 5 bases and J lost 3 bases. Here the CDR3 reads CASRYGQGIGNTIYF. In DNA form, the CDR3 reads TGTGCCAGCAGGTATGGACAGGGGATTGGAAACACCATATATTTT.

The rearrangement links TRBV4-2 to TRBJ2-7; 8 nucleotides agree with TRBD1. The CDR3 sequence is 15 residues long. V lost 0 bases, J lost 9 bases, and 10 bases stayed unmatched. CDR1 LGHNA and CDR2 YNFKEQ come from the germline V gene. CDR3: CASSQDAAGGAGQYF. The CDR3 bases are TGTGCCAGCAGCCAAGATGCGGCAGGGGGCGCCGGGCAGTACTTC.

The chain is built from TRBV13 and TRBJ2-3, with 11 bases identical to TRBD2. This CDR3 contains 14 residues. After removal of 5 bases from V and 6 bases from J, the junction contained 4 bases not matched to a gene. Germline lookup yields CDR1 PRHDT and CDR2 FYEKMQ (reference sequence). Here the CDR3 reads CASSRSSGGDTQYF. The CDR3 DNA reads TGTGCCAGCAGCAGATCTAGCGGGGGGGATACGCAGTATTTT. Looking up the rest from reference TRBV13 and TRBJ2-3 gives the full variable domain: AAGVIQSPRHLIKEKRETATLKCYPIPRHDTVYWYQQGPGQDPQFLISFYEKMQSDKGSIPDRFSAQQFSDYHSELNMSSLELGDSALYFCASSRSSGGDTQYFGPGTRLTVL.

By sample share, this clonotype is medium-sized. The chain combines TRBV12-3 or TRBV12-4 with TRBJ2-7, with D unclear. Trimming removed 6 bases at V and 3 bases at J, with 6 bases between. The CDR3 covers 11 residues. The CDR3 here is CASSPDYEQYF. CDR3 DNA sequence: TGTGCCAGCAGCCCGGACTACGAGCAGTACTTC.

Concerning this clonotype itself: This may come from a read error, since a much larger clone is one base off. The chain joins TRBV29-1 to TRBJ1-2, with D uncertain. The CDR3 loop spans 14 amino acids. Per germline, CDR1 SQVTM and CDR2 ANQGSEA. Trimming removed 0 bases at V and 4 bases at J, with 12 bases between. CDR3 sequence: CSVEDEGRRYGYTF. Here the CDR3 DNA reads TGCAGCGTTGAAGATGAGGGCCGACGCTATGGCTACACCTTC.

This clonotype ranks as medium-sized (0.01 to 0.1%). This chain connects TRBV6-5 to TRBJ1-6; 9 bases line up with TRBD1. V was clipped by 3 bases and J by 9 bases; unmatched bases: 6. In germline, CDR1 is MNHEY, CDR2 SVGAGI. This CDR3 is 15 amino acids long. The CDR3 here is CASSYNRDRASPLHF. The DNA for the CDR3 is TGTGCCAGCAGTTATAACCGGGACAGGGCTTCACCCCTCCACTTT.

This clonotype is large within its sample. The V and J genes are TRBV6-1 and TRBJ2-5; 8 bases line up with TRBD2. V was clipped by 3 bases and J by 2 bases; unmatched bases: 5. From germline, CDR1 is MNHNS and CDR2 SASEGT. The CDR3 sequence is 15 residues long. CDR3 amino acids: CASSEASGGQETQYF. The CDR3 nucleotides read TGTGCCAGCAGTGAGGCAAGCGGGGGTCAAGAGACCCAGTACTTC.

V and J are TRBV27 and TRBJ2-7; no reliable D call. The CDR3 has 15 amino acids. Germline CDR1 reads MNHEY; CDR2 reads SMNVEV (reference sequence). The ends were cut back, 5 bases at V and 3 bases at J, with 17 bases in the middle. The CDR3 DNA is TGTGCCAGCAGTGAAGAAGCCGGGTCCAACTACGAGCAGTACTTC. Translated: CASSEEAGSNYEQYF.

The genes are TRBV7-3 and TRBJ2-5; the D is unclear. V shed 0 bases and J shed 7 bases, with 9 bases lying between them. In germline, CDR1 is SGHTA, CDR2 FQGTGA. CDR3 length: 13 amino acids. CDR3 DNA: TGTGCCAGCAGCTTAACGTTAGGCGGGACCCAGTACTTC. Translation gives CASSLTLGGTQYF.

This clonotype was detected only a few times. The rearrangement joins TRBV11-1 to TRBJ1-2, with D possibly TRBD1 on 6 matching bases. Germline values: CDR1 SGHAT, CDR2 FQDESV (reference sequence). Trimming left V 5 bases short and J 2 bases short, with 12 bases between. The CDR3 totals 14 residues. In nucleotides, the CDR3 is TGTGCCAGCAGCCAAGGACAGACGAACTATGGCTACACCTTC. Its translation: CASSQGQTNYGYTF.

This chain uses TRBV6-5 with TRBJ1-5; 9 nucleotides line up with TRBD1. J gave up 4 bases and V 3 bases, and 1 base lay outside the gene matches. The V gene's germline CDR1 is MNHEY and CDR2 SVGAGI. The CDR3 has 14 amino acids. The CDR3 is CASSYGTGNQPQHF. The CDR3 DNA reads as TGTGCCAGCAGTTATGGGACAGGGAATCAGCCCCAGCATTTT.

This clonotype is medium-sized. V is TRBV5-6 and J is TRBJ2-7, with D perhaps TRBD2 (5 bases). The CDR3 has 14 amino acids. CDR1 and CDR2 from the germline V gene are SGHDT and YYEEEE. V was clipped by 4 bases and J by 6 bases, with 17 bases between them. As DNA, the CDR3 is TGTGCCAGCAGCAAGAAGGGATCCCGGGGCGAGCAGTACTTC. This codes for CASSKKGSRGEQYF.

The chain uses TRBV6-6 and TRBJ1-1; D unresolved. With 0 bases removed from V and 6 bases from J, the gap between germline ends came to 11 bases. Germline V gene data show CDR1 as MNHNY and CDR2 as SVGAGI (reference sequence). The CDR3 spans 14 residues. CDR3 DNA: TGTGCCAGCAGTTACTCGGAAGGTATATCTGAAGCTTTCTTT. Translated, it gives CASSYSEGISEAFF.

This clonotype is labeled medium-sized. This chain uses TRBV13 with TRBJ2-2; D might be TRBD1 (5 bases). Germline CDR1 PRHDT, CDR2 FYEKMQ (reference sequence). The CDR3 is 15 amino acids. V dropped 2 bases and J dropped 4 bases, with 11 bases sitting between them. CDR3 DNA: TGTGCCAGCAGCTTAAGGGGCTGGGGCACCGGGGAGCTGTTTTTT. This encodes CASSLRGWGTGELFF.

The table lists this clonotype with a few counts. This chain links TRBV6-1 with TRBJ2-1; 7 nucleotides match TRBD2. In germline, CDR1 is MNHNS, CDR2 SASEGT. Trimming removed 6 bases from V and 3 bases from J; junction bases left unmatched: 8. The CDR3 is 15 amino acids. DNA for the CDR3: TGTGCCAGCAGGTGGGACTACCCTCACTACAATGAGCAGTTCTTC. Translation: CASRWDYPHYNEQFF.

Only one count was recorded for this clonotype. The rearrangement uses TRBV28 and TRBJ1-2; D gene uncertain. The ends were cut back, 6 bases at V and 4 bases at J, with 12 bases in the middle. This CDR3 spans 13 amino acids. Germline CDR1 and CDR2: MDHEN and SYDVKM. The DNA of the CDR3 is TGTGCCAGCAGGGAAGCGTATTCCTATGGCTACACCTTC. Its translation is CASREAYSYGYTF.

This clonotype is deemed medium-sized. The chain employs TRBV29-1 and TRBJ1-2; D remains unclear. Germline CDR1 reads SQVTM; CDR2 reads ANQGSEA. The V gene lost 4 bases and the J gene lost 6 bases, with 15 bases spanning the gap. The CDR3 consists of 13 residues. This CDR3 is CSVGEPGANGYTF. In nucleotides, the CDR3 is TGCAGCGTTGGTGAACCAGGAGCTAATGGCTACACCTTC.

This clonotype showed up just a few times. The chain has TRBV20-1 and TRBJ2-3, with TRBD2 matching 8 bases. The CDR3 spans 16 residues. Trimming removed 1 base from V and 4 bases from J; junction bases left unmatched: 10. Per germline, CDR1 DFQATT and CDR2 SNEGSKA (reference sequence). In DNA form, the CDR3 reads TGCAGTGCTAGAGGAGTCGATACGGGGGGGTCAGATACGCAGTATTTT. Its translation is CSARGVDTGGSDTQYF.

A few counts support this clonotype. The chain has TRBV7-9 and TRBJ2-3, with D possibly TRBD2 on 5 matching bases. V was cut by 7 bases and J by 0 bases, with 11 bases left in between. The germline V gene encodes CDR1 SEHNR and CDR2 FQNEAQ (reference sequence). This CDR3 spans 14 amino acids. The CDR3 loop reads CASTLEGSTDTQYF. As DNA, the CDR3 is TGTGCCAGCACCCTCGAGGGTAGCACAGATACGCAGTATTTT.

This clonotype has only a few counts. V and J are TRBV12-3 or TRBV12-4 and TRBJ1-1, with D possibly being TRBD1 (6 bases). Trimming took 3 bases from V and 1 from J, leaving 12 bases between them. This CDR3 comprises 15 residues. The CDR3, as DNA: TGTGCCAGCAGTTTCAGGGCAGGGGCGAACACTGAAGCTTTCTTT. This translates into CASSFRAGANTEAFF.

This clonotype qualifies as medium-sized. The chain combines TRBV19 with TRBJ2-2; 8 bases align to TRBD1. V gave up 7 bases and J gave up 7 bases; unmatched junction bases: 20. This CDR3 comprises 18 residues. Germline CDR1 and CDR2: LNHDA and SQIVND (reference sequence). CDR3 loop: CASTQPLGIRGQNGELFF. CDR3 coding DNA: TGTGCCAGTACTCAACCCTTGGGGATCAGGGGGCAGAACGGGGAGCTGTTTTTT.

By proportion, this clonotype is medium-sized. The chain employs TRBV18 and TRBJ2-7; either TRBD1 or TRBD2 may supply D (5 bases each). The CDR3 length is 13 residues. With 3 bases removed from V and 3 bases from J, the gap between germline ends came to 9 bases. Per germline, CDR1 KGHSH and CDR2 LQKENI. The CDR3 here is CASSPGTYYEQYF. The CDR3 coding sequence is TGTGCCAGCTCACCCGGGACGTACTACGAGCAGTACTTC.

The rearrangement uses TRBV15 and TRBJ2-5, with TRBD2 matching over 12 bases. The germline V gene encodes CDR1 LNHNV and CDR2 YYDKDF (reference sequence). The CDR3 runs 15 residues. Trimming removed 5 bases from V and 5 bases from J; junction bases left unmatched: 6. CDR3 sequence: CATSWTSGARETQYF. CDR3 coding DNA: TGTGCCACCAGCTGGACTAGCGGGGCGAGGGAGACCCAGTACTTC.